Below, one T cell receptor (beta chain) is given with its context. The antigen remains undetermined. The same CDR3 is also encoded by other DNA sequences in this sample. These data are taken from a study of shared clonotypes between healthy human individuals. General study findings and limits: Non-shared clonotypes had lower generation probabilities than clonotypes shared by all four sorted-subset donors. A handful of donors had about 5.1% of their naive CD4 clonotypes in common.

The V end lost 2 bases, the J end lost 4 bases, and 10 bases lay between the germline ends. From germline, CDR1 is SGDLS and CDR2 YYNGEE. The CDR3 covers 14 residues. Using 200 ng DNA, about 29,000 T cell genomes, the sorted-subset replicate PCRs were run. Profiled with immunoSEQ multiplex PCR; TCRdb holds only in-frame clones, not every one. The data hold around 1.6 million clones, with 95% to 99% observed a single time. Material: naive CD4+ T cells sorted from blood. Sample subset: CD45RA+ positively selected. This clonotype was sampled from a man aged 25 to 45 in good health. The chain links TRBV9 to TRBJ1-5, with D possibly matching TRBD1 (6 bases). CDR3 in amino acids: CASSVGTLNQPQHF. CDR3 DNA sequence: TGTGCCAGCAGCGTTGGGACACTTAATCAGCCCCAGCATTTT.